This TCR beta chain is from a study of T-cell memory formation after mild COVID-19. General study findings and limits: Clones contracting across day 15 to 85 had a balanced CD4/CD8 profile; later expanding clones leaned CD4+. Largely, contracting CD4+ clones fell within CM and EM, and contracting CD8+ clones within EMRA. Some clones that responded turned up in pre-infection memory, which suggests that cross-reactive memory joined in.

The CDR3 totals 13 residues. In germline, CDR1 is SGHRS, CDR2 YFSETQ. Trimming pared 0 bases from V and 4 bases from J, leaving 7 bases between. 5'RACE primed at constant segments yielded TCR alpha and TCR beta cDNA libraries bearing sample barcodes and UMIs. MiXCR, applied by TCRdb to the 5' RACE reads, yields one record per CDR3 protein. There are nearly 200,000 distinct CDR3 sequences in the sample; approximately 20% occur only once, and roughly 2.3% lies in the top ten. This clonotype was seen many times. Its antigen is still unknown. Sequencing input: PBMCs or a T cell subset sorted from them (not recorded which). The TCR originated in an adult woman who had mild COVID-19 (a few samples of this study predate the infection). Cell type and time point are not known. The chain has TRBV5-1 and TRBJ1-2; D is ambiguous. CDR3 residues: CASSLVSGYGYTF. In DNA, the CDR3 is TGCGCCAGCAGCTTGGTGTCCGGCTATGGCTACACCTTC.